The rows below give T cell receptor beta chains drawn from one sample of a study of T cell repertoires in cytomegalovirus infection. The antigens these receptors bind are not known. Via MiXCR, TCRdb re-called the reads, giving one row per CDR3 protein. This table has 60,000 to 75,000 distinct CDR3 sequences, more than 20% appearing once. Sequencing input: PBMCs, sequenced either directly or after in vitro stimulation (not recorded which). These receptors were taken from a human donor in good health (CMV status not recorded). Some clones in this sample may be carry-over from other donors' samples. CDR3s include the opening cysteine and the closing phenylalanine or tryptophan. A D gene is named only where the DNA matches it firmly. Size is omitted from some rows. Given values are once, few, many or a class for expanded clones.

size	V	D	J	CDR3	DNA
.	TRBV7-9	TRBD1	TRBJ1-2	CASSSAGTGFRGYTF	TGTGCCAGCAGCTCGGCCGGGACAGGGTTTCGCGGCTACACCTTC
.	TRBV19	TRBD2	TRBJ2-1	CASTPSLAGGNEQFF	TGTGCCAGTACTCCATCACTAGCGGGAGGTAATGAGCAGTTCTTC
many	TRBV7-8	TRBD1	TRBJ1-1	CASRGQGGNTEAFF	TGTGCCAGCAGGGGACAGGGGGGGAACACTGAAGCTTTCTTT
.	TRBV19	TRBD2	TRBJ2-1	CASRATSGRFYNEQFF	TGTGCCAGTAGGGCAACTAGCGGGAGGTTCTACAATGAGCAGTTCTTC
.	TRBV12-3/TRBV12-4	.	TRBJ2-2	CASSPNTGELFF	TGTGCCAGCAGCCCAAACACCGGGGAGCTGTTTTTT
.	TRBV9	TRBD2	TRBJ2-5	CASSVGLAGGNQETQYF	TGTGCCAGCAGCGTAGGACTAGCGGGAGGAAACCAAGAGACCCAGTACTTC
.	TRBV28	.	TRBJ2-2	CASSPGSDTGELFF	TGTGCCAGCAGCCCGGGGTCCGACACCGGGGAGCTGTTTTTT
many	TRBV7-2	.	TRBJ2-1	CASSLIRQANNEQFF	TGTGCCAGCAGCTTAATACGGCAGGCTAACAATGAGCAGTTCTTC
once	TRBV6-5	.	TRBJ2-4	CASSLGPQDFIRYF	TGTGCCAGCAGTCTGGGACCGCAGGATTTTATTAGGTACTTC
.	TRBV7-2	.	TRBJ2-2	CASSTVNTGELFF	TGTGCCAGCAGTACGGTGAACACCGGGGAGCTGTTTTTT
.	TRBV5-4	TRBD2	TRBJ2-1	CASNRLGGRVDEQFF	TGTGCCAGCAACCGACTGGGAGGGAGGGTCGATGAGCAGTTCTTC
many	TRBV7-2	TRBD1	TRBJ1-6	CASSPGQGGSPLHF	TGTGCCAGCAGCCCCGGACAGGGAGGTTCACCCCTCCACTTT
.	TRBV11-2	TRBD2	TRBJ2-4	CASSSWGLANLAKNIQYF	TGTGCCAGCAGCTCGTGGGGACTAGCAAATTTAGCCAAAAACATTCAGTACTTC
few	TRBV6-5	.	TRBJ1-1	CASSLYSGRMGLKAFF	TGTGCCAGCAGTTTGTATTCGGGACGCATGGGCCTGAAGGCTTTCTTT
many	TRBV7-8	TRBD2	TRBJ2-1	CASSSRTSGNYNEQFF	TGTGCCAGCAGCTCACGGACTAGCGGAAACTACAATGAGCAGTTCTTC
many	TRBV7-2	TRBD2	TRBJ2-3	CASSWELAGGGDTQYF	TGTGCCAGCAGCTGGGAACTAGCGGGGGGAGGGGATACGCAGTATTTT
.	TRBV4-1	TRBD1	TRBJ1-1	CASSGTGRDEAFF	TGCGCCAGCAGCGGGACAGGGAGGGATGAAGCTTTCTTT
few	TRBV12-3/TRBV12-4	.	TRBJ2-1	CASSFHGNEQFF	TGTGCCAGCAGTTTTCATGGGAATGAGCAGTTCTTC
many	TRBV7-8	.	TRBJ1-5	CASSPLGGGQPQHF	TGTGCCAGCAGCCCCTTGGGGGGGGGACAGCCCCAGCATTTT
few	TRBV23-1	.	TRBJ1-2	CASSTSTSSKDYGYTF	TGCGCCAGCAGTACCTCGACCAGTTCAAAAGACTATGGCTACACCTTC
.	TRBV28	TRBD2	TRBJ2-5	CASSSASGRARETQYF	TGTGCCAGCAGTTCGGCTAGCGGGAGGGCCCGGGAGACCCAGTACTTC
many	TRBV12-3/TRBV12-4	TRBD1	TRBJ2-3	CASSLVTGYGSTDTQYF	TGTGCCAGCAGTTTAGTGACAGGGTATGGTTCTACAGATACGCAGTATTTT
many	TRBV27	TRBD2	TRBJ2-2	CASSSVAGMNTGELFF	TGTGCCAGCAGTTCAGTAGCGGGGATGAACACCGGGGAGCTGTTTTTT
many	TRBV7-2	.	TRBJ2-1	CASSLAGGDEQFF	TGTGCCAGCAGCTTAGCGGGGGGAGATGAGCAGTTCTTC
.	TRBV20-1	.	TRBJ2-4	CSARSLGDNIQYF	TGCAGTGCTAGAAGCCTAGGTGATAACATTCAGTACTTC
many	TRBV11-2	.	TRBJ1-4	CASSSRVSNEKLFF	TGTGCCAGCAGCTCCAGGGTATCTAATGAAAAACTGTTTTTT
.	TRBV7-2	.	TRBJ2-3	CSSSLVIAGGSRTDTQYF	TGTTCCAGCAGCTTAGTAATCGCTGGAGGGAGTCGCACAGATACGCAGTATTTT
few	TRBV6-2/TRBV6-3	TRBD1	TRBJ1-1	CASSPNRGGHTEAFF	TGTGCCAGCAGCCCGAACAGGGGTGGGCACACTGAAGCTTTCTTT
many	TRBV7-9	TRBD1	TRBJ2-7	CASTLTGNYEQYF	TGTGCCAGCACACTGACAGGGAACTACGAGCAGTACTTC
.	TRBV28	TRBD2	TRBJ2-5	CASSFSGRRGKETQYF	TGTGCCAGCAGCTTTAGCGGGAGAAGGGGCAAAGAGACCCAGTACTTC
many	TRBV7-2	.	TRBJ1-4	CASSFDFGSEKLFF	TGTGCCAGCAGCTTCGATTTTGGGAGTGAAAAACTGTTTTTT
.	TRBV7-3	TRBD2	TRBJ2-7	CASSPQTSTDEQYF	TGTGCCAGCAGCCCCCAGACTAGCACAGACGAGCAGTACTTC
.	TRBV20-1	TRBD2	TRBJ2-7	CSATNGGTPTYEQYF	TGCAGTGCTACAAACGGGGGGACTCCGACCTACGAGCAGTACTTC
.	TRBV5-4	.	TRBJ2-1	CASSLTAGIYNEQFF	TGTGCCAGCAGCTTGACCGCGGGGATATACAATGAGCAGTTCTTC
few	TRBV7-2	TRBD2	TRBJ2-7	CASSKTSGSYEQYF	TGTGCCAGCAGCAAGACTAGCGGCTCCTACGAGCAGTACTTC
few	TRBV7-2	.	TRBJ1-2	CASTQAGRGRGYGYTF	TGTGCCAGCACCCAGGCGGGTAGGGGCCGTGGCTATGGCTACACCTTC
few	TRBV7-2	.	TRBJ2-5	CASSLAGGKEETQYF	TGTGCCAGCAGCTTAGCGGGCGGGAAGGAAGAGACCCAGTACTTC
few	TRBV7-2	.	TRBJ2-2	CASSPQRGGELFF	TGTGCCAGCAGCCCACAGAGGGGCGGGGAGCTGTTTTTT
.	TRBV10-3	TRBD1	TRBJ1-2	CAISGKGASLGGYTF	TGTGCCATCTCCGGGAAGGGGGCGAGTCTTGGCGGCTACACCTTC
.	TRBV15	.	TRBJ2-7	CATSRPTPYREDYEQYF	TGTGCCACCAGCAGACCAACCCCCTACAGAGAAGATTACGAGCAGTACTTC
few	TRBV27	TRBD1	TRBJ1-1	CASSPGTGRIFF	TGTGCCAGCAGTCCAGGGACAGGGCGGATCTTCTTT
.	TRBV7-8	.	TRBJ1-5	CASRTGPDQPQHF	TGTGCCAGCCGCACAGGACCAGATCAGCCCCAGCATTTT
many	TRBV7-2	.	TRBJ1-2	CASSVDTYGYTF	TGTGCCAGCAGCGTTGACACCTACGGCTACACCTTC
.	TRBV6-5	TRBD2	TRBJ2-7	CASSSLSSGRAGEQYF	TGTGCCAGCAGCTCCCTAAGTAGCGGGAGGGCCGGGGAGCAGTACTTC
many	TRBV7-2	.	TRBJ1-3	CASSFFTIGGNTIYF	TGTGCCAGCAGCTTCTTCACAATCGGGGGAAACACCATATATTTT
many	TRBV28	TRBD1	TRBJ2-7	CASSQNGQGNNEQYF	TGTGCCAGCAGTCAAAACGGACAGGGTAACAACGAGCAGTACTTC
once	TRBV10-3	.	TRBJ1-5	CAISESMGPGGNQPQHF	TGTGCCATCAGTGAGTCGATGGGTCCCGGCGGCAATCAGCCCCAGCATTTT
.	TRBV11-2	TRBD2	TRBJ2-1	CASSLALAGVREQFF	TGTGCCAGCAGCTTAGCTCTAGCGGGAGTGAGAGAGCAGTTCTTC
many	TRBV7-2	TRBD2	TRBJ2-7	CASSWGGRLAVYEQYF	TGTGCCAGCAGCTGGGGGGGACGACTAGCGGTCTACGAGCAGTACTTC
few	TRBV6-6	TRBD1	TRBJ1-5	CASSRGLTGANQPQHF	TGTGCCAGCAGCAGGGGGTTAACAGGGGCCAATCAGCCCCAGCATTTT
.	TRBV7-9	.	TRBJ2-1	CASSSPGISYNEQFF	TGTGCCAGCAGCTCTCCTGGGATCTCCTACAATGAGCAGTTCTTC
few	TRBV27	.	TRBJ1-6	CASSSPTGSYNSPLHF	TGTGCCAGCAGTTCCCCCACGGGCTCCTATAATTCACCCCTCCACTTT
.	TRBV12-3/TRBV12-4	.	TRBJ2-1	CASSIRISSYNEQFF	TGTGCCAGCAGTATCCGGATAAGCTCCTACAATGAGCAGTTCTTC